This T cell receptor beta chain is from a study of OX40 agonist ivuxolimab in advanced cancers. The study's findings and limits: Among some nonresponders, normalized T-cell clonal expansion was also low.

TCRdb keeps only in-frame clones here, not all; method: immunoSEQ multiplex PCR. Of about 92,000 clones in the sample, roughly 88% are singletons; the top ten hold 0.33%. The CDR3 loop spans 21 amino acids. The trim removed 1 base at V and 4 bases at J, leaving 19 bases unmatched. Per the germline V gene, CDR1 is MGHRA and CDR2 is YSYEKL. As for this clone: What it recognizes is unknown.

Excluded were patients having autoimmune disease history or systemic immunosuppression. Specimen: CD4+ or CD8+ T cells sorted from blood, collected in a trial of the OX40 agonist ivuxolimab. The chain carries TRBV4-1 and TRBJ2-1, with 10 bases matching TRBD2. The TCR comes from an adult with an advanced solid tumor such as melanoma, head and neck, liver or kidney cancer. Here the CDR3 reads CASSQVGLGLAGAARYNEQFF. The CDR3 bases are TGCGCCAGCAGCCAAGTAGGCCTTGGGCTAGCGGGAGCCGCCAGGTACAATGAGCAGTTCTTC.